Presented here are 17 T cell receptor beta chains from one specimen sequenced in a study of cytomegalovirus exposure and HLA in healthy donors (dated 2017 in TCRdb). The library was made by the immunoSEQ multiplex PCR assay. A mixture of 60 forward primers for TCR Vbeta segments and 13 reverse primers for TCR Jbeta segments was used in the multiplex PCR. The table was pulled from immuneACCESS by TCRdb, which kept in-frame rearrangements only. Such tables lose some clones; where checked, under half of the loss comes from unresolved V genes, and the rest has no known cause. This sample comprises over 150,000 clones, less than 85% of them detected only once. 4.8% of the sample comes from the top ten. Sequencing input: PBMCs. The receptors were sampled from a man younger than 30 in good health and CMV-seronegative.

The table lists this clone with a few counts. The genes are TRBV2 and TRBJ2-4, with D perhaps TRBD1 (6 bases). The CDR3 length is 13 residues. Germline CDR1 reads SNHLY; CDR2 reads FYNNEI. Trimming shortened V by 4 bases and J by 3 bases, and 7 bases separated the two germline ends. The CDR3 reads CASSVGGKNIQYF. DNA of the CDR3: TGTGCCAGCAGTGTAGGGGGCAAAAACATTCAGTACTTC.

The J gene is TRBJ2-3, the V gene TRBV21-1; the table's D call, TRBD2, was not checked against the DNA. TRBV21-1 is given as a pseudogene. The CDR3 is 17 amino acids. The CDR3 loop reads CASSKVGEGPVTDTQYF. DNA for the CDR3: TGTGCCAGCAGCAAAGTTGGGGAGGGGCCCGTCACAGATACGCAGTATTTT.

V and J are TRBV9 and TRBJ1-2, with TRBD1 matching over 7 bases. CDR1 and CDR2 (germline): SGDLS, YYNGEE. The CDR3 runs to 16 residues. With 0 bases clipped from V and 8 bases from J, the junction kept 13 bases outside the gene matches. Here the CDR3 reads CASSVGTGFHRTGYTF. CDR3 DNA sequence: TGTGCCAGCAGCGTAGGGACAGGTTTTCACAGGACGGGCTACACCTTC.

This chain joins TRBV4-3 and TRBJ2-3; 15 nucleotides line up with TRBD2. With 6 bases clipped from V and 2 bases from J, the junction kept 9 bases outside the gene matches. The germline gives CDR1 LGHNA, CDR2 YSLEER. The CDR3 loop spans 18 amino acids. Written as DNA, the CDR3 is TGCGCCAGCAGTACCCCCGGGACTAGCGGGAGGCCCACAGATACGCAGTATTTT. The encoded protein is CASSTPGTSGRPTDTQYF.

With regard to this clone: Germline and junction disagree at one end, which may indicate a read error. The chain links TRBV5-5 to TRBJ2-7, with D uncertain. Germline values: CDR1 SGHKS, CDR2 YYEKEE (reference sequence). The CDR3 is 14 residues long. CDR3 in DNA: TGTGCCAGCAGCTTGGGCAGGAACCCCCCTATTTGGCACTTC. Translation: CASSLGRNPPIWHF.

The V call is TRBV18, the J call TRBJ2-1, with D perhaps matching TRBD2 (7 bases). The CDR3 extends over 16 amino acids. Germline V gene data show CDR1 as KGHSH and CDR2 as LQKENI. Trimming left V 3 bases short and J 9 bases short, with 21 bases between. CDR3 amino acids: CASSPSDRGGFGEQFF. CDR3 coding DNA: TGTGCCAGCTCACCGTCGGATAGGGGGGGCTTTGGTGAGCAGTTCTTC.

The rearrangement uses TRBV18 and TRBJ2-5, with 9 nucleotides matching TRBD1. Germline CDR1 reads KGHSH; CDR2 reads LQKENI. J gave up 2 bases and V 3 bases, and 4 bases lay outside the gene matches. This CDR3 comprises 15 residues. The CDR3 region is CASSPRQGDQETQYF. Here the CDR3 DNA reads TGTGCCAGCTCACCGAGACAGGGGGATCAAGAGACCCAGTACTTC.

V and J are TRBV28 and TRBJ1-5, with D possibly being TRBD1 (6 bases). The V end lost 9 bases, the J end lost 0 bases, and 12 bases lay between the germline ends. CDR3 length: 14 residues. The germline gives CDR1 MDHEN, CDR2 SYDVKM. This CDR3 is CASRTAYSNQPQHF. CDR3 DNA sequence: TGTGCCAGTAGGACAGCTTATAGCAATCAGCCCCAGCATTTT.

This rearrangement joins TRBV6-5 to TRBJ2-5, with 9 bases that match TRBD2. In germline, CDR1 is MNHEY, CDR2 SVGAGI. The V and J ends lost 10 bases and 5 bases, in that order; junction bases with no gene match: 5. There are 12 residues in the CDR3. In DNA form, the CDR3 reads TGTGCCACCCGGACTAGCGTGGAGACCCAGTACTTC. Its translation is CATRTSVETQYF.

The V and J genes are TRBV4-1 and TRBJ1-1, with D tentatively TRBD1 (6 bases). The germline V gene encodes CDR1 MGHRA and CDR2 YSYEKL. V was cut by 4 bases and J by 0 bases, with 6 bases left in between. The CDR3 is 13 residues long. CDR3 DNA sequence: TGCGCCAGCAGCCGGGGGCTGAACACTGAAGCTTTCTTT. This encodes CASSRGLNTEAFF.

This CDR3 is CASSPVGQGVSGNTIYF. The CDR3 DNA sequence: TGTGCCAGCTCACCAGTCGGACAGGGGGTCTCTGGAAACACCATATATTTT. V usage is TRBV18 and J usage is TRBJ1-3, with 10 bases aligning to TRBD1. V shed 2 bases and J 0 bases; nucleotides not matched to a gene: 4. Germline CDR1 reads KGHSH; CDR2 reads LQKENI. CDR3 length: 17 amino acids.

This chain joins TRBV29-1 and TRBJ2-7, with a tentative D call TRBD2 (6 bases). Germline values: CDR1 SQVTM, CDR2 ANQGSEA. V lost 1 base and J 6 bases, leaving 22 bases between the germline ends. The length of the CDR3 is 16 residues. CDR3 DNA sequence: TGCAGCGTTGAAGCCCCCGCCCGAGGGGCGGGAAGCGAGCAGTACTTC. It encodes CSVEAPARGAGSEQYF.

V usage is TRBV4-1 and J usage is TRBJ1-4; tentatively, D is TRBD1 (5 bases). V was cut by 0 bases and J by 8 bases, with 13 bases left in between. The CDR3 length is 15 residues. Germline CDR1 MGHRA, CDR2 YSYEKL. CDR3 DNA: TGCGCCAGCAGCCAAGATGGGGCCCGGGGGGAAAAACTGTTTTTT. Its translation: CASSQDGARGEKLFF.

This chain links TRBV10-1 with TRBJ2-7, with TRBD2 identical over 10 bases. The CDR3 has 15 amino acids. The V gene's germline CDR1 is WNHNN and CDR2 SYGVQD (reference sequence). V shed 8 bases, J shed 6 bases, and the junction held 13 bases outside the gene matches. In DNA, the CDR3 is TGCGCCAGCGGTTGGCTAGCGGGGGCCCCTCTCGAGCAGTACTTC. It specifies CASGWLAGAPLEQYF.

This clone came up a few times. V is TRBV7-9 and J is TRBJ1-5, with TRBD1 matching 8 bases. The V segment lost 4 bases and the J segment 4 bases; nucleotides outside the gene matches: 3. Germline V gene sequence: CDR1 SEHNR, CDR2 FQNEAQ (reference sequence). The CDR3 runs to 14 residues. The CDR3: CASSSGTGNQPQHF. The CDR3, as DNA: TGTGCCAGCAGCTCCGGGACAGGAAATCAGCCCCAGCATTTT.

The rearrangement uses TRBV7-2 and TRBJ2-7; 9 bases line up with TRBD1. Germline V CDR1 and CDR2: SGHTA, FQGNSA. The CDR3 is 14 residues long. The J segment lost 2 bases and the V segment lost 5 bases, leaving 4 bases of the junction unmatched. The CDR3 region has the DNA TGTGCCAGCAGCACCGGGACAGGGCCCTACGAGCAGTACTTC. Its translation is CASSTGTGPYEQYF.

V usage is TRBV19 and J usage is TRBJ2-1, with D tentatively TRBD2 (5 bases). Trimming stripped 5 bases from V and 6 bases from J, with 14 bases between. This CDR3 region has 14 residues. The germline V gene has CDR1 LNHDA and CDR2 SQIVND (reference sequence). This CDR3 is CASSYTDYINEQFF. The CDR3, as DNA: TGTGCCAGTAGTTACACCGACTACATCAATGAGCAGTTCTTC.